Reported below is one TCR beta chain. What it recognizes is unknown. This specimen belongs to a study of beta chain features in type 1 diabetes. The investigators reverse transcribed all of the isolated RNA, so they sequenced expressed TCRB transcripts. Assay used: immunoSEQ multiplex PCR; TCRdb lists only in-frame clones, some missing. The sample consists of a few hundred thousand clones, around 16% of them appearing once. Study-level points and caveats: Within each of all four CD4+ subsets, Type 1 diabetes patients had TCRB CDR3s that were moderately but significantly shorter. Whether HLA type affects TCRB rearrangement stayed undetermined in the present work.

One heparinised draw of blood, averaging roughly 120 mL, came from each donor. Sorting that relied on CD45RO/CCR7/CD25/CD127/CD95/CD27 yielded CD4+ naive, central memory, regulatory and stem cell-like memory cells. V was cut by 8 bases and J by 1 base, with 9 bases left in between. The CDR3 totals 12 residues. Per germline, CDR1 MDHEN and CDR2 SYDVKM. This clonotype was sampled from a man between 18 and 29 years old with type 1 diabetes. The rearrangement joins TRBV28 to TRBJ2-7; tentative D call: TRBD1 (7 bases). Sequenced: naive CD4+ T cells from blood. The CDR3 sequence: CASPGGSYEQYF. As DNA, the CDR3 is TGTGCCAGCCCAGGGGGGTCCTACGAGCAGTACTTC.